This TCR beta chain was sequenced in a study of blood T cell repertoires in COVID-19. Background on the study: Samples representing acute and convalescent COVID-19 were sourced from the United States, Italy and Spain. T cells, B-cell-depleted T cells, or PBMCs supplied cDNA or gDNA.

The CDR3 has 11 amino acids. Per germline, CDR1 MDHEN and CDR2 SYDVKM. Trimming removed 6 bases at V and 8 bases at J, with 8 bases between. In this sample, this clone turned up a few times. Original processing methods: It was from reference gene primer amplification that nucleated cell counts were estimated. Generated by immunoSEQ multiplex PCR, the TCRdb table keeps only in-frame clones and is missing some. V, J and clone size were drawn from that table, and D and trimming were deduced from the DNA. Among about 240,000 clones, approximately 82% were seen once, and the ten largest hold 3.4%. The chain links TRBV28 to TRBJ2-1; D gene ambiguous. Sequenced material: peripheral blood. This TCR derives from a woman under 30 with acute or convalescent COVID-19. The CDR3 is CASSPTYEQFF. The DNA of the CDR3 is TGTGCCAGCAGCCCAACATATGAGCAGTTCTTC.